The sequence of this T cell receptor (beta chain) was determined in a study of cytomegalovirus exposure and HLA in healthy donors. On the study more broadly: Early on, a data release was issued that held approximately 78 million unique TCRs from HLA-typed donors.

60 Vbeta and 13 Jbeta primers were used in PCR. Clones were sequenced by immunoSEQ multiplex PCR, and TCRdb holds only the in-frame ones, with some missing. The sample includes about 140,000 clones, approximately 9% of them seen just once. The CDR3 spans 15 residues. With V trimmed by 4 bases and J by 3 bases, 8 bases remained unmatched. Germline V lookup: CDR1 SGHDT, CDR2 YYEEEE. Study results and caveats: For TCR beta chains, V- and J-gene trimming was later linked to a missense DCLRE1C variant. TCR sequences were mostly rare, though some public TCRs occurred in many donors.

Samples came from healthy bone marrow donors. Worth noting for this clone: The antigen is unknown.

The origin of this receptor is a male donor in good health and CMV-seronegative. The rearrangement joins TRBV5-6 to TRBJ2-7; 9 bases match TRBD1. Specimen: PBMCs. The CDR3 spells CASSPPGTGFYEQYF. Written as DNA, the CDR3 is TGTGCCAGCAGCCCCCCGGGGACAGGGTTCTACGAGCAGTACTTC.